This TCR beta chain originates from a study of beta chain features in type 1 diabetes. V shed 10 bases, J shed 2 bases, and the junction held 10 bases outside the gene matches. This CDR3 has 14 residues. CDR1 and CDR2 from the germline V gene are MNHNS and SASEGT. Turning to this clone: Its antigen is not known.

Reverse transcription of all isolated RNA meant that expressed TCRB transcripts were sequenced. This table comes from immunoSEQ multiplex PCR, and its TCRdb copy is limited to in-frame clones, with some not included. This sample carries hundreds of thousands of clones, roughly an eighth of them seen once, and the ten largest clones take approximately 0.02%. Study-wide findings and caveats: TCRB CDR3s from Type 1 diabetes patients were moderately but significantly shorter in all four CD4+ subsets.

This TCR came from a man between 18 and 29 years old with type 1 diabetes. The chain employs TRBV6-1 and TRBJ1-2; TRBD1 aligns across 7 bases. Sequenced sample: naive CD4+ T cells from blood. Here the CDR3 DNA reads TGTGCCACCACTAGGACAGGAGACAACTATGGCTACACCTTC. It codes for CATTRTGDNYGYTF.